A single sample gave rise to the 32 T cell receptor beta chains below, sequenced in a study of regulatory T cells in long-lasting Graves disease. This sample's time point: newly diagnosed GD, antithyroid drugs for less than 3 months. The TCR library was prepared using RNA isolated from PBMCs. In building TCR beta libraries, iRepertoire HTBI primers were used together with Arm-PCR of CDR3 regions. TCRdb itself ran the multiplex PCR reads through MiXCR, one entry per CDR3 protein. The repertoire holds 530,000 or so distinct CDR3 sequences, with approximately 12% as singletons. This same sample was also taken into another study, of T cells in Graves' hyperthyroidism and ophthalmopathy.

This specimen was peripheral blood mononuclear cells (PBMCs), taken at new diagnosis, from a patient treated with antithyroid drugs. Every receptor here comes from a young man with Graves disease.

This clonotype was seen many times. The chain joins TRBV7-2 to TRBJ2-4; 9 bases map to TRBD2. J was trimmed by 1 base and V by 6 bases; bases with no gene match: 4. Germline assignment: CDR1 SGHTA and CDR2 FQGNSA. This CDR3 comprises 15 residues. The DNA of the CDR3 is TGTGCCAGCAGGAAAAGCGGGGGGGCCAAAAACATTCAGTACTTC. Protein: CASRKSGGAKNIQYF.

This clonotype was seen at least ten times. CDR3 coding DNA: TGTGCCAGCAGCGTGACTAGCGGGAGCTTCAATACGCAGTATTTT. Translating it yields CASSVTSGSFNTQYF. The gene calls are TRBV7-2 and TRBJ2-3; 12 bases are shared with TRBD2. The CDR3 consists of 15 residues. Per the germline V gene, CDR1 is SGHTA and CDR2 is FQGNSA. V trimming: 5 bases; J trimming: 7 bases; junction bases outside the gene matches: 7.

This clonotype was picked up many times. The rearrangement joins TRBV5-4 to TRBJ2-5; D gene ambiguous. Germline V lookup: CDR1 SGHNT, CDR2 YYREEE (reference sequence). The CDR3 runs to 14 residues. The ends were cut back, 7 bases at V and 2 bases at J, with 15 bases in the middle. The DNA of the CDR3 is TGTGCCAGCCACCCGGTTTGGCAGCAAGAGACCCAGTACTTC. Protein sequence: CASHPVWQQETQYF. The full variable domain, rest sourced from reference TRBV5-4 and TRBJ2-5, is ETGVTQSPTHLIKTRGQQVTLRCSSQSGHNTVSWYQQALGQGPQFIFQYYREEENGRGNFPPRFSGLQFPNYSSELNVNALELDDSALYLCASHPVWQQETQYFGPGTRLLVL.

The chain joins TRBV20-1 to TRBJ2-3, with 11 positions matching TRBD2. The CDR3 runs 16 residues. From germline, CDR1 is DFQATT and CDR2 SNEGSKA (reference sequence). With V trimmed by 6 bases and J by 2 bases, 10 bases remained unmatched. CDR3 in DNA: TGCAGTGCAACATCCCGACTAGCGGGGCCCACAGATACGCAGTATTTT. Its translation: CSATSRLAGPTDTQYF.

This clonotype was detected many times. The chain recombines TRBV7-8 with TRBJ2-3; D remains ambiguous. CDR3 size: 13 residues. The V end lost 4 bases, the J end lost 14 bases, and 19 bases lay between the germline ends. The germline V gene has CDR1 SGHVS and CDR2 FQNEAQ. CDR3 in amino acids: CASSSGRSYVRYF. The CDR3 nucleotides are TGTGCCAGCAGCTCAGGACGGTCGTATGTTAGGTATTTT.

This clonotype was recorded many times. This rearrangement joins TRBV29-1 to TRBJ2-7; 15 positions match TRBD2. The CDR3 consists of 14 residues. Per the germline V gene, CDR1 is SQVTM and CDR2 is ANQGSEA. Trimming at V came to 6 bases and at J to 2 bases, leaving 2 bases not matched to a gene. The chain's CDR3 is CSVGTSGGTYEQYF. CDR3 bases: TGCAGCGTGGGGACTAGCGGGGGGACCTACGAGCAGTACTTC.

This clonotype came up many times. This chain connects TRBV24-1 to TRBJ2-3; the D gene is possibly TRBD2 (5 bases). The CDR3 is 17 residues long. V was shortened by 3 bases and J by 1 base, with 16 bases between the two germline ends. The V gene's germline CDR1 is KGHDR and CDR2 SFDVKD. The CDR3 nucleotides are TGTGCCACCAGTGATCTGGACTTGGAAGGAGGCACAGATACGCAGTATTTT. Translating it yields CATSDLDLEGGTDTQYF.

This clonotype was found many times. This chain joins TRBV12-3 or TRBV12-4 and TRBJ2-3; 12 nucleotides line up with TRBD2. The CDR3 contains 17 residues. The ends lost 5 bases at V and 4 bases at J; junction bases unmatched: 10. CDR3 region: CASSATGTSGSADTQYF. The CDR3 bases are TGTGCCAGCAGTGCTACCGGGACTAGCGGGTCGGCAGATACGCAGTATTTT.

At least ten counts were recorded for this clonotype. The CDR3 protein is CASSFGRTEETQYF. The DNA of the CDR3 is TGTGCCAGCAGTTTCGGCAGAACTGAAGAGACCCAGTACTTC. The V and J genes are TRBV6-9 and TRBJ2-5; D is unresolved. The germline gives CDR1 MNHGY, CDR2 SVAAGI. The V gene lost 4 bases and the J gene lost 3 bases, with 12 bases spanning the gap. This CDR3 has 14 amino acids.

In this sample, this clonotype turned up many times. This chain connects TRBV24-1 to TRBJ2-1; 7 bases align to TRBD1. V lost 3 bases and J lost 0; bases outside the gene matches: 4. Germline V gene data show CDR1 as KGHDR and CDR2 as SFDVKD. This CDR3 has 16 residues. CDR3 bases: TGTGCCACCAGTGATATGACAGGGAACTCCTACAATGAGCAGTTCTTC. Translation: CATSDMTGNSYNEQFF.

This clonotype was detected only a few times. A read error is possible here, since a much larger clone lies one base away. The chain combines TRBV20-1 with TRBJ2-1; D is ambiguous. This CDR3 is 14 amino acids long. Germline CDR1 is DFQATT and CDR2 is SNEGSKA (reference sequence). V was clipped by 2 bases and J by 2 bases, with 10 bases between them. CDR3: CSARSSSPYNEQFF. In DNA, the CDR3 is TGCAGTGCTAGAAGCTCAAGCCCCTACAATGAGCAGTTCTTC.

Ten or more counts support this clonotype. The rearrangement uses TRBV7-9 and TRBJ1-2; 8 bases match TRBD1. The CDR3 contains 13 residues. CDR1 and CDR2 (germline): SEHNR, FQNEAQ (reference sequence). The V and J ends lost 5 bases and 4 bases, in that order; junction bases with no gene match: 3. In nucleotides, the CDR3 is TGTGCCAGCAGCGACAGGGGAAGCTATGGCTACACCTTC. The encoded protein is CASSDRGSYGYTF.

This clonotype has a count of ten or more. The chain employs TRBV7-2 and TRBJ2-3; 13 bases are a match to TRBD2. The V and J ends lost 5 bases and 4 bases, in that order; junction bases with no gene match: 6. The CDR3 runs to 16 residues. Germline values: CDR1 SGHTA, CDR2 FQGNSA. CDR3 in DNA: TGTGCCAGCAGCCCAACTAGCGGGAGGGTCGCAGATACGCAGTATTTT. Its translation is CASSPTSGRVADTQYF. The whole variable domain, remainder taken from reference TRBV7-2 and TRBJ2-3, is GAGVSQSPSNKVTEKGKDVELRCDPISGHTALYWYRQSLGQGLEFLIYFQGNSAPDKSGLPSDRFSAERTGGSVSTLTIQRTQQEDSAVYLCASSPTSGRVADTQYFGPGTRLTVL.

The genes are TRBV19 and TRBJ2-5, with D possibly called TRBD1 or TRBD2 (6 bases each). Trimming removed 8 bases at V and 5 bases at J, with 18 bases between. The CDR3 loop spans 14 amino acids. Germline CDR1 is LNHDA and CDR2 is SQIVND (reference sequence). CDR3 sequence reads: CASRDLQGGETQYF. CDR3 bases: TGTGCCAGTCGGGACTTACAGGGTGGCGAGACCCAGTACTTC.

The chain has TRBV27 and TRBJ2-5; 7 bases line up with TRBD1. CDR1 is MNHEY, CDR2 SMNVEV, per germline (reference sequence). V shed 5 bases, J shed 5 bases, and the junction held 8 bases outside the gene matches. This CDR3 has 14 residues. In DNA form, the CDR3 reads TGTGCCAGCAGTCCCGCCGACAGGGAGGAGACCCAGTACTTC. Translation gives CASSPADREETQYF.

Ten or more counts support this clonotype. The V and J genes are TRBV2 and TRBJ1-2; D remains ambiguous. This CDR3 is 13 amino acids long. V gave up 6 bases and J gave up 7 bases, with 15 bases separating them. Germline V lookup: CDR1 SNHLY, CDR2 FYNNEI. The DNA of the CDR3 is TGTGCCAGCAGGCTGGAGGGTGGAAGTGGCTACACCTTC. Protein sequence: CASRLEGGSGYTF.

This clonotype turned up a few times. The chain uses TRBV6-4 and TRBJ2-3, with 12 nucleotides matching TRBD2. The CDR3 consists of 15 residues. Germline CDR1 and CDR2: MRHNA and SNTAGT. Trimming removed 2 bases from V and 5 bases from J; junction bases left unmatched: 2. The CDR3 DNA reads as TGTGCCAGCAGTGACCTAGCGGGAGGGCAAGATACGCAGTATTTT. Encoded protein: CASSDLAGGQDTQYF.

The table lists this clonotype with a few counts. The CDR3 sequence: CASSPRQELTNEQFF. CDR3 in DNA: TGTGCCAGCAGCCCTCGACAGGAGCTAACCAATGAGCAGTTCTTC. V and J are TRBV5-8 and TRBJ2-1; tentative D call: TRBD1 (6 bases). CDR1 and CDR2 from the germline V gene are SGHTS and YDEGEE. CDR3 length: 15 amino acids. The V gene lost 4 bases and the J gene lost 6 bases, with 17 bases spanning the gap.

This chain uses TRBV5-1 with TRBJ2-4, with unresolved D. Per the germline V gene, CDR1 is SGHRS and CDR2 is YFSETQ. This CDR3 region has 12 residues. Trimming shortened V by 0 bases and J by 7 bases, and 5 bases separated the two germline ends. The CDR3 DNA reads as TGCGCCAGCAGCTTGGGACGGAACATTCAGTACTTC. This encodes CASSLGRNIQYF.

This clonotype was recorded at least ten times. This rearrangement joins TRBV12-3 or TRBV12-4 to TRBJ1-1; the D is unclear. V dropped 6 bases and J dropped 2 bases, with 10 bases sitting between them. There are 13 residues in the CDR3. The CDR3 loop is CASSFLSNTEAFF. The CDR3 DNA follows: TGTGCCAGCAGCTTTCTGTCTAACACTGAAGCTTTCTTT.

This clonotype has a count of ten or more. As DNA, the CDR3 is TGTGCCAGCAGCTTAGCGGGGGCGGGAGGGCCGGTGACCCAGTACTTC. It is translated as CASSLAGAGGPVTQYF. The rearrangement links TRBV7-2 to TRBJ2-5; 9 positions match TRBD2. This CDR3 comprises 16 residues. Germline CDR1 and CDR2: SGHTA and FQGNSA. The junction had 9 bases not matched to a gene; V was cut back by 0 bases and J by 7 bases.

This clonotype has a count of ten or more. The CDR3 region has the DNA TGTGCCAGCAGCTTCCCTAGCGGGAGAAGCGAGCAGTACTTC. This sequence encodes CASSFPSGRSEQYF. The chain links TRBV5-6 to TRBJ2-7, with TRBD2 matching 10 bases. The CDR3 runs 14 residues. V shed 2 bases and J 6 bases; nucleotides not matched to a gene: 5. Germline V gene lookup returns CDR1 SGHDT and CDR2 YYEEEE.

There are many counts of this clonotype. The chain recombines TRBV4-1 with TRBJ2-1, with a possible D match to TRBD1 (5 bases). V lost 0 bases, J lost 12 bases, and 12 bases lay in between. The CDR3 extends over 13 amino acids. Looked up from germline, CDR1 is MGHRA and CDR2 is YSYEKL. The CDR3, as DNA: TGCGCCAGCAGCCAAGATCAGGGCCTCGGGCAGTTCTTC. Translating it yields CASSQDQGLGQFF.

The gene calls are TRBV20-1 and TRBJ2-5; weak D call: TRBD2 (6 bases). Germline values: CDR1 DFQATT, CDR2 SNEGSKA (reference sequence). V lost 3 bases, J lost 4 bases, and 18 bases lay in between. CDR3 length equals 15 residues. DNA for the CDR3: TGCAGTGCTAGGGGGCTAGGGGTGGGGGGAGAGACCCAGTACTTC. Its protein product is CSARGLGVGGETQYF.

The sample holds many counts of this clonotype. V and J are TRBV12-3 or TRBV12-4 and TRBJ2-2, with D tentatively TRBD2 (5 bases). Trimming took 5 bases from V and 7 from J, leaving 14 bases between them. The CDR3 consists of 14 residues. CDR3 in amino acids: CASSPGGAGGELFF. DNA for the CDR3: TGTGCCAGCAGTCCCGGTGGCGCGGGCGGGGAGCTGTTTTTT.

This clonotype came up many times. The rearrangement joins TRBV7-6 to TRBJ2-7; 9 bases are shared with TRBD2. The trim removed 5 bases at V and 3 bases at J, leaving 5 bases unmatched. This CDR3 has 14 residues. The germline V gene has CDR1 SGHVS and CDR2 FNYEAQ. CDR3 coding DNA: TGTGCCAGCAGCAAGCTGACTAGCGGCTACGAGCAGTACTTC. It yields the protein CASSKLTSGYEQYF.

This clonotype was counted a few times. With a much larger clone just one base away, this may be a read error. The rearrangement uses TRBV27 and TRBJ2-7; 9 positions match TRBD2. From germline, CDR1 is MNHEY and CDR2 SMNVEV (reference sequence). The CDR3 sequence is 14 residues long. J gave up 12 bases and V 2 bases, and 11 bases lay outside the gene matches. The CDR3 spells CASSLRREGPVGYF. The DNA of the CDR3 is TGTGCCAGCAGTTTAAGGCGGGAGGGCCCGGTGGGGTACTTC.

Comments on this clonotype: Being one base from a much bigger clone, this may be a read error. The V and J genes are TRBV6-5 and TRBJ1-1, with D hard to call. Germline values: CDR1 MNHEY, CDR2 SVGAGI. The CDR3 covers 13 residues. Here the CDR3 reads CAGSYSPGGEAFF. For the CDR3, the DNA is TGTGCCGGCAGTTACTCCCCGGGCGGGGAGGCTTTCTTT.

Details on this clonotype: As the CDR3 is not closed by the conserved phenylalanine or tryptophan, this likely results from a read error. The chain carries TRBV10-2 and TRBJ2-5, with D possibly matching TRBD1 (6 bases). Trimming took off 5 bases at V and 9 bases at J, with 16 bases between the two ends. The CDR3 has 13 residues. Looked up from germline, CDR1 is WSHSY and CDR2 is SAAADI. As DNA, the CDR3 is TGCGCCAGCAGTAATGACAGGCAGGGCGCCCAGTACCTC. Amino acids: CASSNDRQGAQYL.

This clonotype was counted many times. CDR3 sequence: CASSAQGGGTEAFF. CDR3 DNA: TGTGCCAGCAGCGCACAGGGGGGGGGCACTGAAGCTTTCTTT. The chain recombines TRBV9 with TRBJ1-1, with 8 bases identical to TRBD1. The length of the CDR3 is 14 residues. V gave up 3 bases and J gave up 4 bases; unmatched junction bases: 5. Germline values: CDR1 SGDLS, CDR2 YYNGEE.

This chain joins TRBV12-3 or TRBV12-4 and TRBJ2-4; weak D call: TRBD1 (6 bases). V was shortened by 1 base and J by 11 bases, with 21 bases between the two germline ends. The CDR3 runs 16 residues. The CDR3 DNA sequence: TGTGCCAGCAGTTTAGGCCCAGGACAGTCGGGTAACGTTCAGTACTTC. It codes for CASSLGPGQSGNVQYF.

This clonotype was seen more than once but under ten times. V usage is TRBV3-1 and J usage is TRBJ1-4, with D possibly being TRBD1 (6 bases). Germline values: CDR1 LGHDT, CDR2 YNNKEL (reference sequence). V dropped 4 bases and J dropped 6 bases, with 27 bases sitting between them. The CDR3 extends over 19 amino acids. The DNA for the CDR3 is TGTGCCAGCAGCCCCCAAGCGACAGGAACGAGGGGAACGCATGAAAAACTGTTTTTT. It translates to CASSPQATGTRGTHEKLFF.